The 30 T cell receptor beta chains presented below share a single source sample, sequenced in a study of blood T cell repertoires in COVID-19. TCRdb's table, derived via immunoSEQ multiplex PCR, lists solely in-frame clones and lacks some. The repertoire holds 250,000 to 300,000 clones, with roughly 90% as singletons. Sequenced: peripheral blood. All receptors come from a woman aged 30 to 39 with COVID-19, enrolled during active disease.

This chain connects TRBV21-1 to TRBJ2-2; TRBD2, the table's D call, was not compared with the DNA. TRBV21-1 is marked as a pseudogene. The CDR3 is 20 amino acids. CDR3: CASSTPKMMGGNLQTGELFF. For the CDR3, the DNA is TGTGCCAGCAGCACCCCCAAGATGATGGGGGGAAATCTACAGACCGGGGAGCTGTTTTTT.

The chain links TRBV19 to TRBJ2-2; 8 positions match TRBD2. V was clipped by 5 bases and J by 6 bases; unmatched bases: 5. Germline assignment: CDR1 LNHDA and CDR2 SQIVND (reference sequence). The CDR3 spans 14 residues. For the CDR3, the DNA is TGTGCCAGTAGTCCCGGACTAGCAGCCGGGGAGCTGTTTTTT. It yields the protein CASSPGLAAGELFF.

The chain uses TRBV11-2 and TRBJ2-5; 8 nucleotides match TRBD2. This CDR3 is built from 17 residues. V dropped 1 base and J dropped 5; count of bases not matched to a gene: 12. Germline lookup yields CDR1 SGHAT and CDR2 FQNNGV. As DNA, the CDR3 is TGTGCCAGCAGCTTAGTTCACGAGCGGGGGCCAAGGGAGACCCAGTACTTC. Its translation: CASSLVHERGPRETQYF.

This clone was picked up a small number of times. CDR3 sequence (DNA): TGTGCCAGCAGCCAACCTTTGGGGGGGAACACTGAAGCTTTCTTT. This sequence encodes CASSQPLGGNTEAFF. The genes are TRBV14 and TRBJ1-1; tentative D call: TRBD1 (5 bases). The germline V gene encodes CDR1 SGHDN and CDR2 FVKESK. V gave up 2 bases and J gave up 1 base, with 11 bases separating them. The CDR3 contains 15 residues.

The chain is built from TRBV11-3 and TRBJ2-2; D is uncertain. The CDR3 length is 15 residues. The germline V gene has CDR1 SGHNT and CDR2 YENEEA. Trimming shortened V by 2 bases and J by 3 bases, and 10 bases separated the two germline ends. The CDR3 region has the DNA TGTGCCAGCAGCTTAACGACGGAGTACACCGGGGAGCTGTTTTTT. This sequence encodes CASSLTTEYTGELFF.

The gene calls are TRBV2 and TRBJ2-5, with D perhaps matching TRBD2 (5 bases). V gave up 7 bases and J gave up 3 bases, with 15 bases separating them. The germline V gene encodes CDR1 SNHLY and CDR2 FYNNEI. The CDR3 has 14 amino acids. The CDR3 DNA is TGTGCCAGCACCGAGTGGCTAGCAAAAGAGACCCAGTACTTC. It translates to CASTEWLAKETQYF.

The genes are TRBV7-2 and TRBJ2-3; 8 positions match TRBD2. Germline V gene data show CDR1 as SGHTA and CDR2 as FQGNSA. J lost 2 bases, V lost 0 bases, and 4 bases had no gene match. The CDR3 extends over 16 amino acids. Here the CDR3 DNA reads TGTGCCAGCAGCTTAGCGTGGCGGGGGGCCACAGATACGCAGTATTTT. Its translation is CASSLAWRGATDTQYF.

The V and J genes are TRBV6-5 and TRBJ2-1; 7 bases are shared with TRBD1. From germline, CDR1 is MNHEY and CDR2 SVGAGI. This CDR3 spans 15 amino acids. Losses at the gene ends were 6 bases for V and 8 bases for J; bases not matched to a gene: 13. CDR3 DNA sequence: TGTGCCAGCAGGAACCCGCACAGGGGAGAGGATGAGCAGTTCTTC. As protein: CASRNPHRGEDEQFF.

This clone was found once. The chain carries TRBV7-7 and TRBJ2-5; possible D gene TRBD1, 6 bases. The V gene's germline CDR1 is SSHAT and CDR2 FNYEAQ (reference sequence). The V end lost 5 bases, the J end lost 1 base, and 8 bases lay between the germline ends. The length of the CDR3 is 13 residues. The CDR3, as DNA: TGTGCCAGCAGCCGGGACACCCAAGAGACCCAGTACTTC. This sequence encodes CASSRDTQETQYF.

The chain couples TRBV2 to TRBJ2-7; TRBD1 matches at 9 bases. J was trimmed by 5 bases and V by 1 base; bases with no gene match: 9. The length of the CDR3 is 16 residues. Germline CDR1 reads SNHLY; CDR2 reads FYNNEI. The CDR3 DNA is TGTGCCAGCAGTGAAGGCACTCTCCGGGACAGGGACGAGCAGTACTTC. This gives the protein CASSEGTLRDRDEQYF.

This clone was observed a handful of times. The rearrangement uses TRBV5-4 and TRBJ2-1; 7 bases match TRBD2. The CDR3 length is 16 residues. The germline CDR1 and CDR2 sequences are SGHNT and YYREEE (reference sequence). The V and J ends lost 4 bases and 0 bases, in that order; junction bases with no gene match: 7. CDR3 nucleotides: TGTGCCAGCAGCCCCTCTAGCGGAAGCTCCTACAATGAGCAGTTCTTC. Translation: CASSPSSGSSYNEQFF.

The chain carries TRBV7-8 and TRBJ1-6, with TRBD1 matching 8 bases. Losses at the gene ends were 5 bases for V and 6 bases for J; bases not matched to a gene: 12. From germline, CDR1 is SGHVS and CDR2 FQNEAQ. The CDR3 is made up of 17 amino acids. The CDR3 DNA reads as TGTGCCAGCAGCCTATACAGGGGGGGGCCTTCTAATTCACCCCTCCACTTT. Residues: CASSLYRGGPSNSPLHF. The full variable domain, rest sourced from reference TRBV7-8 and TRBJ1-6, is GAGVSQSPRYKVAKRGQDVALRCDPISGHVSLFWYQQALGQGPEFLTYFQNEAQLDKSGLPSDRFFAERPEGSVSTLKIQRTQQEDSAVYLCASSLYRGGPSNSPLHFGNGTRLTVT.

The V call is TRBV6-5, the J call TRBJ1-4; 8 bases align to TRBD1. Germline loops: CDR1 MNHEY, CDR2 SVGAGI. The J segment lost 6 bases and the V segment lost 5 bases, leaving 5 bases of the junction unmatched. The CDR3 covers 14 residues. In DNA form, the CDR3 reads TGTGCCAGCAGTCTCAGGGGGCGCGATGAAAAACTGTTTTTT. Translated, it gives CASSLRGRDEKLFF.

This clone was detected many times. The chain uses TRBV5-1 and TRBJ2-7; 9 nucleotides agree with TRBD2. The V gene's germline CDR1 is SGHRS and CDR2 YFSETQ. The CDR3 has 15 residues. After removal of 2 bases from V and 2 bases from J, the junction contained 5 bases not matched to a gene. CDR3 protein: CASSFLAGTAYEQYF. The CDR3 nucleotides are TGCGCCAGCAGCTTTCTAGCGGGGACCGCCTACGAGCAGTACTTC.

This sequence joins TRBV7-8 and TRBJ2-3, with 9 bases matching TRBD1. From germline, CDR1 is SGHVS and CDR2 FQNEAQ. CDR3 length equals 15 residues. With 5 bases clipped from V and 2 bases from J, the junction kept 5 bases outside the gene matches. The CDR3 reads CASSPQGAFTDTQYF. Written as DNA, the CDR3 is TGTGCCAGCAGCCCACAGGGGGCCTTCACAGATACGCAGTATTTT.

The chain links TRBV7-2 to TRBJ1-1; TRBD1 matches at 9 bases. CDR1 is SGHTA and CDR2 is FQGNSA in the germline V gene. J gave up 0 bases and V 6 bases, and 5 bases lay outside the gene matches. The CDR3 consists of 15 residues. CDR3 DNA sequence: TGTGCCAGCAGACGTAACAGGGGGCTGAACACTGAAGCTTTCTTT. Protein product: CASRRNRGLNTEAFF.

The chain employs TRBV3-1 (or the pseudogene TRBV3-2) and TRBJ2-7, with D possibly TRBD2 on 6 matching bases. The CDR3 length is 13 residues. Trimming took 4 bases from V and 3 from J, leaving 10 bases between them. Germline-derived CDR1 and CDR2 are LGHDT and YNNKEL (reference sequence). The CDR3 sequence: CASSPTSLYEQYF. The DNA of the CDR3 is TGTGCCAGCAGCCCGACTAGTCTCTACGAGCAGTACTTC.

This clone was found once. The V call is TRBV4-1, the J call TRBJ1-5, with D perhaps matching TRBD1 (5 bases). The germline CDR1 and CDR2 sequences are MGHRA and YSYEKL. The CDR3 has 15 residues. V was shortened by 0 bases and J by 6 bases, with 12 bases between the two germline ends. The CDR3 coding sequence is TGCGCCAGCAGCCAAGATGGGGTCAGGGCTCAGCCCCAGCATTTT. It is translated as CASSQDGVRAQPQHF.

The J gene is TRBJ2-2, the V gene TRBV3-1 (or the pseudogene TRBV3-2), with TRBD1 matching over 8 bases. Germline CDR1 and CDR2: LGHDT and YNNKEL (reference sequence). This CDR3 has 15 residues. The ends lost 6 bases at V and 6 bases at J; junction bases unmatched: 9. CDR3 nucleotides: TGTGCCAGCAGAGCCGACAGGGGTAAGGCCGGGGAGCTGTTTTTT. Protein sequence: CASRADRGKAGELFF.

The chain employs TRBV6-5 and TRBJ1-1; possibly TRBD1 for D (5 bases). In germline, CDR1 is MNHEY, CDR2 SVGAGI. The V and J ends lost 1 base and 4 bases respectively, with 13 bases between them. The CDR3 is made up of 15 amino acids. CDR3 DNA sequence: TGTGCCAGCAGTTACTTTCCAGGGATGGGCACTGAAGCTTTCTTT. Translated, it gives CASSYFPGMGTEAFF.

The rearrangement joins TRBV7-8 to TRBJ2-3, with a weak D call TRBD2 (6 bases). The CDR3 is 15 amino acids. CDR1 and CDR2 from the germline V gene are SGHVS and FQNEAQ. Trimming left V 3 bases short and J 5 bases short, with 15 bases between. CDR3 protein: CASSLGAGPGDTQYF. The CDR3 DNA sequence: TGTGCCAGCAGCTTGGGTGCGGGGCCGGGAGATACGCAGTATTTT. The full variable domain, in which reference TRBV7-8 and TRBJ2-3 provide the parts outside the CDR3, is GAGVSQSPRYKVAKRGQDVALRCDPISGHVSLFWYQQALGQGPEFLTYFQNEAQLDKSGLPSDRFFAERPEGSVSTLKIQRTQQEDSAVYLCASSLGAGPGDTQYFGPGTRLTVL.

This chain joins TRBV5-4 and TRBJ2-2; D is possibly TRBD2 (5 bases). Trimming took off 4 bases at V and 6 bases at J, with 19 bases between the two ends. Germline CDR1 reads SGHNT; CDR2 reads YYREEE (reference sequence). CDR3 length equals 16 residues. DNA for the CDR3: TGTGCCAGCAGCCCGTCATCAACGCGGGTGGCCGGGGAGCTGTTTTTT. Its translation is CASSPSSTRVAGELFF.

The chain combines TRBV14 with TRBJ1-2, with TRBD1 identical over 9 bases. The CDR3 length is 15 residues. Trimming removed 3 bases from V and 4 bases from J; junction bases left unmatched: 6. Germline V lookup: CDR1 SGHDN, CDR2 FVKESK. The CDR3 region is CASSQAGTGSYGYTF. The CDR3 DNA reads TGTGCCAGCAGCCAGGCCGGGACAGGGTCCTATGGCTACACCTTC.

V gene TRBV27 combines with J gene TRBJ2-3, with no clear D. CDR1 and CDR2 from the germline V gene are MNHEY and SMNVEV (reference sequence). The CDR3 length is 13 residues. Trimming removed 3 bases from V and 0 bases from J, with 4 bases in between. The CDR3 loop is CASSFQSTDTQYF. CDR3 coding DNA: TGTGCCAGCAGTTTTCAGAGCACAGATACGCAGTATTTT.

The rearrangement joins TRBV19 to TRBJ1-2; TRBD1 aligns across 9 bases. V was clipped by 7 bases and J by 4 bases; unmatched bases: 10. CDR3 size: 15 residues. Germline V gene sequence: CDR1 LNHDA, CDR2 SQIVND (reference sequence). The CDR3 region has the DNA TGTGCCAGTAAACCCCCGGGACAGGGCTTCTATGGCTACACCTTC. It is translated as CASKPPGQGFYGYTF. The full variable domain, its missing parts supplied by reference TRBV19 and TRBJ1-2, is DGGITQSPKYLFRKEGQNVTLSCEQNLNHDAMYWYRQDPGQGLRLIYYSQIVNDFQKGDIAEGYSVSREKKESFPLTVTSAQKNPTAFYLCASKPPGQGFYGYTFGSGTRLTVV.

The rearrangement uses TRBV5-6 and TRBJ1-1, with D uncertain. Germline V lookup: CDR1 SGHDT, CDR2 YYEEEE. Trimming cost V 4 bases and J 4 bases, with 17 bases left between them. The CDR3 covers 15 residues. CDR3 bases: TGTGCCAGCAGCCAACCTATGGGCCTCGGCACTGAAGCTTTCTTT. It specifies CASSQPMGLGTEAFF.

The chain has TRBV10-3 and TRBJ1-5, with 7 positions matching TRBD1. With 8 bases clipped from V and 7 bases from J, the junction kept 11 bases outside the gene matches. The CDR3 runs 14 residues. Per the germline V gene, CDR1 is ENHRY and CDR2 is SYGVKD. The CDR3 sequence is CAIGGGQVNQPQHF. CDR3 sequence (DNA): TGTGCCATCGGGGGAGGACAGGTCAACCAGCCCCAGCATTTT.

This CDR3 reads CASSLWDRVNTEAFF. CDR3 in DNA: TGTGCCAGCAGTTTGTGGGACAGGGTTAACACTGAAGCTTTCTTT. The rearrangement uses TRBV27 and TRBJ1-1; 9 positions agree with TRBD1. From germline, CDR1 is MNHEY and CDR2 SMNVEV (reference sequence). The CDR3 runs to 15 residues. The ends lost 3 bases at V and 2 bases at J; junction bases unmatched: 4.

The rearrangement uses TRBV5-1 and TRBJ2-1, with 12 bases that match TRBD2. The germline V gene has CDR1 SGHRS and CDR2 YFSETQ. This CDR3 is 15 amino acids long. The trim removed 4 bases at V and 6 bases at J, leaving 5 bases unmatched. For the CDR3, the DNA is TGCGCCAGCAGCGTAGGACTAGCGGGGCTCAATGAGCAGTTCTTC. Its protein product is CASSVGLAGLNEQFF.

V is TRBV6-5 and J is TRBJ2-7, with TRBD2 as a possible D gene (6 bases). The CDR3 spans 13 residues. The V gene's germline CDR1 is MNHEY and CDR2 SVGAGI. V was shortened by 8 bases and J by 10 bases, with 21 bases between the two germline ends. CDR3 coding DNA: TGTGCCAGCGGATCGGGACTCCCTGCCCGTCAGTACTTC. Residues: CASGSGLPARQYF.